The rows below give T cell receptor beta chains drawn from one sample of a study of Graves' ophthalmopathy and Graves' hyperthyroidism. MiXCR was run by TCRdb on the multiplex PCR reads, yielding one entry per CDR3 protein. Altogether approximately 700,000 distinct CDR3 sequences are present, about 40% being singletons, with the ten largest covering roughly 3.5%. The sample comprised peripheral blood. All receptors derive from an adult man with Graves' ophthalmopathy. The CDR3 runs from the conserved cysteine through the conserved F or W. Fields, in order: clone size, J gene, V gene, D gene, CDR3 protein, CDR3 DNA. The D gene is left open where the match is weak. Clone size appears in some rows only: once, few, many, or a class for an expanded clone.

abundance: many; j_gene: TRBJ1-2; v_gene: TRBV19; d_gene: TRBD1; CDR3aa: CASKTGGFGYTF; CDR3nt: TGTGCCAGTAAGACAGGGGGGTTTGGCTACACCTTC
abundance: .; j_gene: TRBJ1-4; v_gene: TRBV2; d_gene: .; CDR3aa: CASSLTEVQQDKLFF; CDR3nt: TGTGCCAGCAGTTTAACAGAGGTACAGCAGGACAAACTGTTTTTT
abundance: .; j_gene: TRBJ1-1; v_gene: TRBV29-1; d_gene: .; CDR3aa: CSRRRGTEAFF; CDR3nt: TGCAGCAGAAGGAGGGGCACTGAAGCTTTCTTT
abundance: .; j_gene: TRBJ2-7; v_gene: TRBV7-9; d_gene: .; CDR3aa: CASSSTGAGANEQYF; CDR3nt: TGTGCCAGCAGCTCAACGGGGGCCGGGGCCAACGAGCAGTACTTC
abundance: .; j_gene: TRBJ1-5; v_gene: TRBV9; d_gene: .; CDR3aa: CASSVDWGVSQPQHF; CDR3nt: TGTGCCAGCAGCGTAGATTGGGGGGTCAGTCAGCCCCAGCATTTT
abundance: .; j_gene: TRBJ1-5; v_gene: TRBV15; d_gene: .; CDR3aa: CATSRAGSVGNQPQHF; CDR3nt: TGTGCCACCAGCAGAGCAGGTTCAGTGGGCAATCAGCCCCAGCATTTT
abundance: .; j_gene: TRBJ2-5; v_gene: TRBV7-9; d_gene: .; CDR3aa: CASSYYRGLLETQYF; CDR3nt: TGTGCCAGCAGCTACTACAGGGGACTTCTAGAGACCCAGTACTTC
abundance: many; j_gene: TRBJ1-2; v_gene: TRBV10-3; d_gene: TRBD1; CDR3aa: CASSKGQGYYGYTF; CDR3nt: TGTGCCAGCAGTAAAGGACAGGGGTACTATGGCTACACCTTC
abundance: few; j_gene: TRBJ1-1; v_gene: TRBV10-3; d_gene: TRBD1; CDR3aa: CASSETGDREAFF; CDR3nt: TGTGCCAGCAGTGAAACAGGGGATCGGGAAGCTTTCTTT
abundance: .; j_gene: TRBJ1-6; v_gene: TRBV25-1; d_gene: .; CDR3aa: CASSVHVGGDSPLHF; CDR3nt: TGTGCCAGCAGTGTCCACGTGGGGGGAGATTCACCCCTCCACTTT
abundance: .; j_gene: TRBJ2-5; v_gene: TRBV20-1; d_gene: TRBD1; CDR3aa: CSAREWGRGNQETQYF; CDR3nt: TGCAGTGCTAGAGAATGGGGCAGGGGGAACCAAGAGACCCAGTACTTC
abundance: many; j_gene: TRBJ2-5; v_gene: TRBV7-8; d_gene: .; CDR3aa: CASSSQGRGKTQYF; CDR3nt: TGTGCCAGCAGCTCACAGGGCCGCGGGAAGACCCAGTACTTC
abundance: many; j_gene: TRBJ1-1; v_gene: TRBV18; d_gene: .; CDR3aa: CASSPAVNTEAFF; CDR3nt: TGTGCCAGCTCACCAGCGGTGAACACTGAAGCTTTCTTT
abundance: .; j_gene: TRBJ1-2; v_gene: TRBV24-1; d_gene: .; CDR3aa: CAWTTGTRGYGYTF; CDR3nt: TGTGCCTGGACCACAGGGACTAGGGGCTATGGCTACACCTTC
abundance: .; j_gene: TRBJ2-7; v_gene: TRBV2; d_gene: .; CDR3aa: CASSGLGLGDGELYF; CDR3nt: TGTGCCAGCAGTGGCCTGGGGCTAGGTGACGGGGAGCTGTACTTC
abundance: many; j_gene: TRBJ1-1; v_gene: TRBV6-5; d_gene: TRBD1; CDR3aa: CASSLRQGVPFF; CDR3nt: TGTGCCAGCAGTCTCCGACAGGGAGTACCTTTCTTT
abundance: few; j_gene: TRBJ2-7; v_gene: TRBV19; d_gene: .; CDR3aa: CASSPTQTGKGEQYF; CDR3nt: TGTGCCAGTAGTCCCACCCAGACAGGCAAAGGGGAGCAGTACTTC
abundance: many; j_gene: TRBJ2-7; v_gene: TRBV10-3; d_gene: .; CDR3aa: CAISEENLLYEQYF; CDR3nt: TGTGCCATCAGTGAAGAAAACTTACTCTACGAGCAGTACTTC